These T cell receptor beta chains were read from a single sample in a study of OX40 agonist ivuxolimab in advanced cancers. Repertoires were generated with immunoSEQ multiplex PCR, while TCRdb's copy carries only in-frame clones and drops some. The sample comprises some 80,000 clones, more than 80% of which are singletons, and around 5.1% rests with the top ten. Source: CD4+ or CD8+ T cells sorted from blood, taken in a trial of the OX40 agonist ivuxolimab. Receptor source: an adult with an advanced solid tumor such as melanoma, head and neck, liver or kidney cancer. Both conserved end residues are part of each CDR3. Fields, in order: clone size, D gene, V gene, J gene, CDR3 protein, CDR3 DNA. D genes are given only for firm matches. Expanded clones get a size class; other rows say once, few or many, or leave the size out.

size: .
D: TRBD1
V: TRBV28
J: TRBJ2-7
CDR3: CASQGVYEQYF
DNA: TGTGCCAGCCAGGGGGTCTACGAGCAGTACTTC

size: once
D: .
V: TRBV5-1
J: TRBJ2-7
CDR3: CASSRRLGRSYEQYF
DNA: TGCGCCAGCAGCCGAAGACTAGGGAGATCCTACGAGCAGTACTTC

size: .
D: .
V: TRBV10-2
J: TRBJ1-2
CDR3: CASSESRLYGYTF
DNA: TGCGCCAGCAGTGAGTCGCGATTGTATGGCTACACCTTC

size: .
D: .
V: TRBV15
J: TRBJ2-2
CDR3: CATSRGGSQGRAGELFF
DNA: TGTGCCACCAGCAGAGGAGGGTCGCAGGGCCGGGCCGGGGAGCTGTTTTTT

size: .
D: .
V: TRBV11-3
J: TRBJ2-5
CDR3: CASSFGAGYQETQYF
DNA: TGTGCCAGCAGCTTCGGTGCGGGATACCAAGAGACCCAGTACTTC

size: .
D: .
V: TRBV18
J: TRBJ2-1
CDR3: CASSPPARELGQFF
DNA: TGTGCCAGCTCACCACCGGCTCGGGAGCTGGGGCAGTTCTTC

size: .
D: .
V: TRBV21-1
J: TRBJ1-5
CDR3: CASSLRASNQPQHF
DNA: TGTGCCAGCAGCCTCCGAGCTAGCAATCAGCCCCAGCATTTT

size: once
D: .
V: TRBV28
J: TRBJ1-1
CDR3: CAGTPSGTEAFF
DNA: TGTGCCGGCACCCCTTCGGGTACTGAAGCTTTCTTT

size: .
D: TRBD2
V: TRBV7-8
J: TRBJ2-7
CDR3: CASSLVRPSGSSTYEQYF
DNA: TGTGCCAGCAGCTTAGTTAGGCCTAGCGGGAGTAGCACCTACGAGCAGTACTTC

size: .
D: .
V: TRBV28
J: TRBJ1-4
CDR3: CASSSDRSGENEKLFF
DNA: TGTGCCAGCAGTTCAGACAGGTCCGGGGAAAATGAAAAACTGTTTTTT

size: .
D: .
V: TRBV18
J: TRBJ1-2
CDR3: CASSQGNYGYTF
DNA: TGTGCCAGCTCACAGGGTAACTATGGCTACACCTTC

size: .
D: TRBD2
V: TRBV10-2
J: TRBJ2-5
CDR3: CASRLAGLQETQYF
DNA: TGCGCCAGCAGGCTAGCGGGACTCCAAGAGACCCAGTACTTC

size: .
D: .
V: TRBV11-3
J: TRBJ2-7
CDR3: CASSLVAGVYEQYF
DNA: TGTGCCAGCAGCTTAGTAGCCGGAGTCTACGAGCAGTACTTC

size: few
D: TRBD2
V: TRBV7-2
J: TRBJ2-1
CDR3: CASSRTSGGGSYNEQFF
DNA: TGTGCCAGCAGCCGGACTAGCGGGGGCGGCTCCTACAATGAGCAGTTCTTC

size: .
D: .
V: TRBV7-2
J: TRBJ1-3
CDR3: CASTLGRPTIYF
DNA: TGTGCCAGCACCCTTGGGCGTCCCACCATATATTTT

size: .
D: .
V: TRBV28
J: TRBJ2-7
CDR3: CASQLNSYEQYF
DNA: TGTGCCAGCCAGCTCAACTCCTACGAGCAGTACTTC

size: .
D: TRBD1
V: TRBV7-3
J: TRBJ2-2
CDR3: CASSIRGRGELFF
DNA: TGTGCCAGCAGTATTAGGGGGCGCGGGGAGCTGTTTTTT

size: .
D: TRBD1
V: TRBV6-1
J: TRBJ2-2
CDR3: CANDRGGGTGELFF
DNA: TGTGCCAACGACAGGGGAGGCGGTACCGGGGAGCTGTTTTTT

size: .
D: TRBD2
V: TRBV2
J: TRBJ2-1
CDR3: CASYRRRGRVNEQFF
DNA: TGTGCCAGTTACCGGCGGCGCGGGAGGGTCAATGAGCAGTTCTTC

size: .
D: TRBD2
V: TRBV11-3
J: TRBJ2-5
CDR3: CASSFGLAGDLETQYF
DNA: TGTGCCAGCAGCTTCGGACTAGCGGGAGATTTAGAGACCCAGTACTTC

size: .
D: .
V: TRBV6-1
J: TRBJ2-3
CDR3: CASSEAVLSTDTQYF
DNA: TGTGCCAGCAGTGAAGCGGTCCTTAGCACAGATACGCAGTATTTT

size: .
D: TRBD2
V: TRBV7-2
J: TRBJ2-6
CDR3: CASRRAGSGANVLTF
DNA: TGTGCCAGCCGGCGAGCGGGGAGCGGGGCCAACGTCCTGACTTTC

size: .
D: .
V: TRBV7-2
J: TRBJ1-5
CDR3: CASSLLAVGGNQPQHF
DNA: TGTGCCAGCAGCTTATTAGCTGTCGGGGGGAATCAGCCCCAGCATTTT

size: .
D: .
V: TRBV5-4
J: TRBJ2-3
CDR3: CASRPGSWNPSTDTQYF
DNA: TGTGCCAGCAGGCCCGGGTCATGGAACCCTAGCACAGATACGCAGTATTTT

size: .
D: .
V: TRBV6-1
J: TRBJ2-7
CDR3: CASSVLASYEQYF
DNA: TGTGCCAGCAGTGTGCTCGCTTCCTACGAGCAGTACTTC

size: .
D: TRBD1
V: TRBV7-3
J: TRBJ1-1
CDR3: CASSLNRDRDKLF
DNA: TGTGCCAGCAGCTTAAATCGGGACAGGGACAAGCTCTTT

size: .
D: TRBD2
V: TRBV7-3
J: TRBJ2-3
CDR3: CASSLERGSTDTQYF
DNA: TGTGCCAGCAGCTTAGAGCGGGGTAGCACAGATACGCAGTATTTT

size: .
D: .
V: TRBV28
J: TRBJ2-5
CDR3: CASSFQETQYF
DNA: TGTGCCAGCAGTTTTCAGGAGACCCAGTACTTC

size: .
D: .
V: TRBV7-3
J: TRBJ2-3
CDR3: CASSLTVSRGRSTDTQYF
DNA: TGTGCCAGCAGCTTAACGGTGTCCAGGGGTCGTAGCACAGATACGCAGTATTTT